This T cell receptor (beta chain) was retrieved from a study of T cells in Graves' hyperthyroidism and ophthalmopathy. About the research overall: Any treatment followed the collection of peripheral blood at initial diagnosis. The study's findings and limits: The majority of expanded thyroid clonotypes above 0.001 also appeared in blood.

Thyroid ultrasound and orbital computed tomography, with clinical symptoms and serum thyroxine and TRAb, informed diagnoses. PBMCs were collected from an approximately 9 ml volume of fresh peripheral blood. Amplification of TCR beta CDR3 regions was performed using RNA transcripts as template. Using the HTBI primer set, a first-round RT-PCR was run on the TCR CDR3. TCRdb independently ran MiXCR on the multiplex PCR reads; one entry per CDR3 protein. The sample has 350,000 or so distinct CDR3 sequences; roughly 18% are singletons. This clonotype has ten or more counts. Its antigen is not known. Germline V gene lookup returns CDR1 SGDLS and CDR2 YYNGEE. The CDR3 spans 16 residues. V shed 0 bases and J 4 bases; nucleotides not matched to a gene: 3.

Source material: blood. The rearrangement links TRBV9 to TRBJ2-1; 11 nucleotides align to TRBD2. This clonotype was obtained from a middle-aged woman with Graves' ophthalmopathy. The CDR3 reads CASSVGVAGGYNEQFF. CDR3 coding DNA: TGTGCCAGCAGCGTAGGGGTAGCGGGAGGGTACAATGAGCAGTTCTTC.